This T cell receptor beta chain comes out of a study of shared clonotypes between healthy human individuals (dated by TCRdb to 2020 to 2021). Some background on the complete study: The cohort included three men and two women between 18 and 49 years of age. To estimate repertoire size and how much clonotype sharing occurs between individuals, the study deeply sequenced the blood TCR repertoires of five healthy adults. Per donor, leukapheresis produced somewhere between about 0.94 and 8.9 billion PBMCs. Libraries were prepared and TCR repertoires were sequenced by different laboratories using diverse techniques, in order to increase sequencing depth and limit assay-specific biases.

According to the germline V gene, CDR1 reads SNHLY and CDR2 reads FYNNEI. Inclusive of the bounding cysteine and phenylalanine, the CDR3 is 12 residues long. The read is trimmed to its CDR3 DNA, 36 bases read in frame from base 1. The research as a whole found: Pairwise subsampling led to the expectation that sequencing depth would affect the degree of clonotype sharing among donors. Because the study included a small number of donors, the genetic and exposure-history diversity represented was limited. Sampling was limited to blood, and TCR repertoires in tissue likely differ from TCR repertoires in blood.

Worth noting for this clone: The clone's antigen remains unknown. A read error likely explains this, since a far larger clone differs by one base. The sample holds other DNA sequences that translate to the same CDR3.

Using the deep immunoSEQ assay, TCR CDR3 regions were amplified from genomic DNA by multiplex PCR. Extracted genomic DNA from each cell subset was distributed evenly across all wells of several immunoSEQ 96-well plates, and each plate was treated as a replicate. For unsorted PBMC, approximately 310 ng genomic DNA, equal to tens of thousands of T cell genomes, was loaded into each replicate PCR. Unsorted PBMC genomic DNA was sequenced across ten immunoSEQ deep assay plates. Purified libraries were measured with a Qubit 3.0 fluorometer, size-checked on a Bioanalyzer 2100, and measured again with the KAPA Library Quantification kit. Each immunoSEQ 96-well plate was sequenced on its own single-read 150-cycle Illumina NextSeq 550 flow cell. The paper's data handling went like this. Because the immunoSEQ output included only junctional sequences and no quality scores, the filtering could not be the same as the filtering used for full-length reads. To assign V/J genes and CDR3, sequences were annotated against IMGT germline references using PyIR, a Python wrapper for IgBLAST v1.9. Reads were filtered out if the reads had weak V/J assignments (E-value above 1e-6), no CDR3, stop codons, out-of-frame junctions, or ambiguous translated residues. V3J clonotypes were defined as sequences sharing the same inferred V gene, J gene, and CDR3 amino acid sequence. To compute the percentage overlap between repertoires, the number of shared unique clonotypes was divided by the size of the smaller repertoire. Repertoire richness was assessed with RTK rarefaction, the Chao1 estimator, and Recon v2.1 estimates of unobserved clonotypes. The source is immuneACCESS, and TCRdb retained only in-frame sequences with V and J called. Part of the clones is not carried over; for the studies checked, unresolved V genes explain less than half of this, and the remainder is unexplained. Clone size and the V and J calls come from that table; the DNA yielded D and trimming. The sample has hundreds of thousands of clones on record, roughly 72% of them singletons. The ten largest clones represent around 11% of the sample.

Donors were healthy HIV-negative adults with no recently reported acute infections or vaccinations. Every donor was a Caucasian adult residing in Nashville, Tennessee, USA. For unsorted samples, some 100 million PBMCs were counted and genomic DNA was extracted with the QIAamp DNA Blood Mini kit. Blood was obtained by leukapheresis, after which PBMCs were separated by Ficoll-Histopaque density gradient centrifugation and cryopreserved in liquid nitrogen vapor phase. The clonotype comes from a woman in her thirties or forties in good health. Some clones in this sample may be carry-over from other donors' samples. Here the chain combines TRBV2 and TRBJ1-1; TRBD1 is a weak D gene call, 5 bases matching. Material: PBMCs. The CDR3 here reads CASSLQGTEAFF. Here is the DNA: TGTGCCAGCAGTTTGCAGGGCACCGAAGCTTTCTTC.